This T cell receptor (beta chain) was obtained from a study of shared clonotypes between healthy human individuals. Study-level background: A couple of women and a few men aged 18 to 49 made up the donors.

When replicate PCRs were run on unsorted PBMC, they used 250 to 300 ng DNA, about 27,000 T cell genomes. Assay used: immunoSEQ multiplex PCR; TCRdb lists only in-frame clones, some missing. The sample lists 400,000 to 600,000 clones, around 79% seen once, with about 12% in the top ten. With 6 bases removed from V and 15 bases from J, the gap between germline ends came to 21 bases. The CDR3 sequence is 13 residues long. Germline V CDR1 and CDR2: MGHDK, SYGVNS. The TCR was taken from a woman between 40 and 55 years old in good health. Some clones in this sample may be carry-over from other donors' samples. This rearrangement joins TRBV25-1 to TRBJ2-1, with D possibly matching TRBD2 (6 bases). The sample consisted of PBMCs. The CDR3 region is CASRVTRGFWRFF. DNA for the CDR3: TGTGCCAGCAGAGTGACTAGAGGTTTCTGGAGGTTCTTC.